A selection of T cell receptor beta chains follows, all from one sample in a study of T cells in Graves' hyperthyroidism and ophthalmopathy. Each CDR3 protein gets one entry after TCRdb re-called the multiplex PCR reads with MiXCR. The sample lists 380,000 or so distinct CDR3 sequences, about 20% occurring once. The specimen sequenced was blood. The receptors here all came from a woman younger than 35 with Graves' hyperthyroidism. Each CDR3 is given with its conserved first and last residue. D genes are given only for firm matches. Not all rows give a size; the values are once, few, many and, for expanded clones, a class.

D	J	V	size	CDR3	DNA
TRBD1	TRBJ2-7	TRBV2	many	CASSDGRGPYEQYF	TGTGCCAGCAGTGACGGCAGGGGGCCCTACGAGCAGTACTTC
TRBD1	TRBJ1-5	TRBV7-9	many	CASSGDRFSNQPQHF	TGTGCCAGCAGCGGGGACAGGTTCAGCAATCAGCCCCAGCATTTT
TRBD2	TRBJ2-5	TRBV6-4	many	CASSDTSGGQETQYF	TGTGCCAGCAGTGACACTAGCGGGGGCCAAGAGACCCAGTACTTC
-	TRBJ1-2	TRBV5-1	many	CASSLNSGIYGYTF	TGCGCCAGCAGCTTGAACAGCGGCATCTATGGCTACACCTTC
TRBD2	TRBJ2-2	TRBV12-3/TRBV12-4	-	CASRVLAGNGELFF	TGTGCCAGCAGGGTACTAGCGGGAAACGGGGAGCTGTTTTTT
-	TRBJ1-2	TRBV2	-	CASSENADGPYGYTF	TGTGCCAGCAGCGAGAACGCGGACGGGCCCTATGGCTACACCTTC
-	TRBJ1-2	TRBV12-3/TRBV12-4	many	CASRGFYGYTF	TGTGCCAGCAGAGGATTCTATGGCTACACCTTC
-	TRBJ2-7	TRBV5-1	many	CASSHLAEDEQYF	TGCGCCAGCTCACACTTGGCCGAGGACGAGCAGTACTTC
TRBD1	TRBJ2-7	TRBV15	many	CATSTLTGGSKEQYF	TGTGCCACCAGCACCTTGACAGGGGGTTCTAAAGAGCAGTACTTC
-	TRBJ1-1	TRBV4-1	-	CASSRIVGERAFF	TGCGCCAGCAGCCGGATCGTGGGAGAGCGGGCTTTCTTT
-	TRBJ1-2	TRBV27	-	CASSSSPSSLYGYTF	TGTGCCAGCAGTTCTTCCCCCAGCAGTCTCTATGGCTACACCTTC
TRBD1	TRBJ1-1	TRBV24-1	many	CATGQGTEAFF	TGTGCCACCGGACAGGGCACTGAAGCTTTCTTT
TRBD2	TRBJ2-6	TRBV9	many	CASSVAGRGGPGANVLTF	TGTGCCAGCAGCGTAGCGGGCCGGGGAGGGCCTGGGGCCAACGTCCTGACTTTC
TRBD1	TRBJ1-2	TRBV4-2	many	CASSQHPGQGGGYNYGYTF	TGTGCCAGCAGCCAACATCCCGGACAGGGGGGAGGATATAACTATGGCTACACCTTC
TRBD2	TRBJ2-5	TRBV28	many	CASTKGLVDETQYF	TGTGCCAGCACTAAGGGACTAGTAGATGAGACCCAGTACTTC
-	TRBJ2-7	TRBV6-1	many	CASSPGEGGVYEQYF	TGTGCCAGCAGTCCCGGGGAGGGGGGTGTCTACGAGCAGTACTTC
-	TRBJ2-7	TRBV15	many	CATSDERRGYEQYF	TGTGCCACCAGCGACGAACGCCGGGGTTACGAGCAGTACTTC
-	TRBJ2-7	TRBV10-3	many	CAMSRERVSEQYF	TGTGCCATGTCTAGGGAGAGGGTCAGCGAGCAGTACTTC
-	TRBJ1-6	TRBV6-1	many	CASRAFGGSSYNSPLHF	TGTGCCAGCAGGGCCTTCGGAGGAAGCTCCTATAATTCACCCCTCCACTTT
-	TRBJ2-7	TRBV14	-	CASSIPNTGDEQYF	TGTGCCAGCAGCATCCCAAACACAGGCGACGAGCAGTACTTC
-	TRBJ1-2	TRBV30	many	CAWNRAYGYTF	TGTGCCTGGAACAGGGCGTATGGCTACACCTTC
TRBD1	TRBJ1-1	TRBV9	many	CASSAGQFMNTEAFF	TGTGCCAGCAGCGCGGGACAGTTCATGAACACTGAAGCTTTCTTT
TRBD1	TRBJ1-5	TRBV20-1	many	CSAEQGRSNQPQHF	TGCAGTGCTGAACAGGGGCGAAGCAATCAGCCCCAGCATTTT
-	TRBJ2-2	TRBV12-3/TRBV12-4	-	CASSLLGGPSGELFF	TGTGCCAGCAGTTTGTTGGGGGGGCCGTCCGGGGAGCTGTTTTTT
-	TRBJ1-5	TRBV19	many	CAHWRSLCQPQHF	TGTGCCCACTGGCGCAGTCTTTGTCAGCCCCAGCATTTT
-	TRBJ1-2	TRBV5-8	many	CASSGADDSYGYTF	TGTGCCAGCAGCGGGGCAGATGACAGCTATGGCTACACCTTC
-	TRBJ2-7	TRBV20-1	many	CSAREVSTYEQYF	TGCAGTGCTAGGGAGGTATCCACCTACGAGCAGTACTTC
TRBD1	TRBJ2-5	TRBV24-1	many	CATSDNTGAHETQYF	TGTGCCACCAGTGATAATACAGGGGCACACGAGACCCAGTACTTC
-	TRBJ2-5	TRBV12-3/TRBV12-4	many	CASSLTIQETQYF	TGTGCCAGCAGTTTAACGATTCAAGAGACCCAGTACTTC
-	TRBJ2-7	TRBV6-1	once	CASRSETEQYF	TGTGCCAGCAGGTCGGAGACCGAGCAGTACTTC
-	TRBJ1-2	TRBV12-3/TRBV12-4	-	CASTLGDNYGYTF	TGTGCCAGCACGCTCGGGGATAACTATGGCTACACCTTC
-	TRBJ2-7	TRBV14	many	CASSQGGHLSYEQYF	TGTGCCAGCAGCCAAGGTGGACATCTTTCCTACGAGCAGTACTTC
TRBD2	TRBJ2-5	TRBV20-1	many	CSARPGLAVEETQYF	TGCAGTGCTCGGCCGGGACTAGCCGTTGAAGAGACCCAGTACTTC
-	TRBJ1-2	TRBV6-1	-	CASRPFASVHGYTF	TGTGCCAGCAGGCCCTTTGCGAGCGTCCATGGCTACACCTTC
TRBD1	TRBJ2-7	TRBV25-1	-	CASSDPSGTGPYEQYF	TGTGCCAGCAGTGACCCCTCCGGGACAGGGCCCTACGAGCAGTACTTC
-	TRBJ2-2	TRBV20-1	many	CSARTSNTGELFF	TGCAGTGCTAGAACTAGCAACACCGGGGAGCTGTTTTTT
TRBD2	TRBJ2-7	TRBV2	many	CASSESAGVSYEQYF	TGTGCCAGCAGTGAATCGGCGGGGGTCTCCTACGAGCAGTACTTC
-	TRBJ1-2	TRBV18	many	CASSSGSSYGYTF	TGTGCCAGCTCATCGGGCTCATCTTATGGCTACACCTTC
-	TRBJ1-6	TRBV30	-	CACGPNSPLHF	TGTGCCTGCGGACCCAATTCACCCCTCCACTTT
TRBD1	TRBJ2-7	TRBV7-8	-	CASSHGTGGGGVYEQYF	TGTGCCAGCAGCCACGGGACAGGCGGCGGTGGGGTCTACGAGCAGTACTTC
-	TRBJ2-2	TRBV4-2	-	CASSQGTAVATGELFF	TGTGCCAGCAGCCAAGGTACCGCGGTGGCGACCGGGGAGCTGTTTTTT
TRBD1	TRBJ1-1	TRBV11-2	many	CASSPPGQVTEAFF	TGTGCCAGCAGCCCCCCAGGACAGGTTACTGAAGCTTTCTTT
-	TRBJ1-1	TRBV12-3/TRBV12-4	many	CASSLRAGPNAFF	TGTGCCAGCAGTTTAAGAGCCGGACCGAATGCTTTCTTT
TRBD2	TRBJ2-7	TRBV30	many	CAWEDSGASYEQYF	TGTGCCTGGGAAGATAGCGGGGCCTCCTACGAGCAGTACTTC
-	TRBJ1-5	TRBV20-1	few	CSAREYRDPTRPQHF	TGCAGTGCTAGAGAGTACCGGGACCCCACCCGGCCCCAGCATTTT
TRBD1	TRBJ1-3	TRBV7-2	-	CASSPPDRAGNTIYF	TGTGCCAGCAGCCCACCGGACAGGGCTGGAAACACCATATATTTT
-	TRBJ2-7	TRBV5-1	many	CASRLNYEQYF	TGCGCCAGCCGACTTAACTACGAGCAGTACTTC
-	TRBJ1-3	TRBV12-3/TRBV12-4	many	CASSYPGVTGNTIYF	TGTGCCAGCAGTTACCCGGGGGTCACTGGAAACACCATATATTTT
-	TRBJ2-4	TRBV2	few	CASSEELGALVQYF	TGTGCCAGCAGTGAAGAGTTGGGGGCTCTGGTTCAGTACTTC
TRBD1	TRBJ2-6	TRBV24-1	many	CATGDRGSSGANVLTF	TGTGCCACCGGTGACAGGGGGTCATCTGGGGCCAACGTCCTGACTTTC
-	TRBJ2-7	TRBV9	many	CASSASSGYEQYF	TGTGCCAGCAGCGCGTCCTCGGGGTACGAGCAGTACTTC
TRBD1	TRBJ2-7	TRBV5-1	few	CASSAGQEIYEQYF	TGCGCCAGCAGCGCGGGACAGGAGATCTACGAGCAGTACTTC
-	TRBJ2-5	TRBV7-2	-	CASSLASVKTQYF	TGTGCCAGCAGCTTAGCTAGCGTAAAGACCCAGTACTTC
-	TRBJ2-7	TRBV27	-	CASSRSIQDYDQYF	TGTGCCAGCAGTCGATCTATACAAGACTACGATCAGTACTTC
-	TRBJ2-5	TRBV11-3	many	CASSSTGRGTQYF	TGTGCCAGCAGCTCAACGGGGCGCGGGACCCAGTACTTC
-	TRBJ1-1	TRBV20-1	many	CSARDDSWVEGFF	TGCAGTGCTAGAGATGACAGCTGGGTGGAGGGTTTCTTT
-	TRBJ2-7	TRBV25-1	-	CASSEYFGTAGQYF	TGTGCCAGCAGTGAATATTTCGGAACAGCTGGGCAGTACTTC
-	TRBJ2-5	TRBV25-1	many	CASSSPGPRETQYF	TGTGCCAGCAGTAGTCCGGGGCCTAGGGAGACCCAGTACTTC
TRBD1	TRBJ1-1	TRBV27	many	CASSHLQGTGPTEAFF	TGTGCCAGCAGCCACCTACAAGGGACAGGGCCCACTGAAGCTTTCTTT